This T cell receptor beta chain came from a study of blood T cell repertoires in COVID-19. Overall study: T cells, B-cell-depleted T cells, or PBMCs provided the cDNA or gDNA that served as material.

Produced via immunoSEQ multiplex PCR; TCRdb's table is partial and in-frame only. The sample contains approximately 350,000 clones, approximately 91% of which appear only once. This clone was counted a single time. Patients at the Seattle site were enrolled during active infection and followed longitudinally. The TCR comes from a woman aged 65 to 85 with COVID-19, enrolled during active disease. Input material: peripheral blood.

The CDR3 sequence: CASSLTSVQETQYF. The DNA for the CDR3 is TGCGCCAGCAGCCTAACTAGCGTCCAAGAGACCCAGTACTTC. V gene TRBV5-1 combines with J gene TRBJ2-5, with 7 nucleotides matching TRBD2. The germline gives CDR1 SGHRS, CDR2 YFSETQ. This CDR3 region has 14 residues. J lost 1 base, V lost 4 bases, and 4 bases had no gene match. Full variable domain (outside the CDR3, taken from reference TRBV5-1 and TRBJ2-5): KAGVTQTPRYLIKTRGQQVTLSCSPISGHRSVSWYQQTPGQGLQFLFEYFSETQRNKGNFPGRFSGRQFSNSRSEMNVSTLELGDSALYLCASSLTSVQETQYFGPGTRLLVL.